The 4 T cell receptor beta chains reported below all come from one sample, sequenced in a study of blood T cell repertoires in COVID-19. TCRdb keeps only in-frame clones here, not all; method: immunoSEQ multiplex PCR. Here the sample spans about 110,000 clones, roughly 79% being singletons. The sequencing sample was made of peripheral blood. The receptors were gathered from a woman in her seventies with acute or convalescent COVID-19.

The V gene is TRBV6-5, the J gene TRBJ1-1; tentatively, D is TRBD1 (5 bases). The germline V and J ends were trimmed by 8 bases and 2 bases, with 12 bases remaining between them. The CDR3 length is 13 residues. Germline CDR1 and CDR2: MNHEY and SVGAGI. The CDR3 spells CASGRQPNTEAFF. CDR3 nucleotides: TGTGCCAGCGGCAGACAGCCAAACACTGAAGCTTTCTTT.

The rearrangement uses TRBV6-2 or TRBV6-3 and TRBJ1-1, with D maybe TRBD1 (5 bases). Germline V lookup: CDR1 MNHEY, CDR2 SVGEGT. The V end was cut by 4 bases, the J end by 5 bases, with 14 bases between. This CDR3 has 14 residues. CDR3 sequence reads: CASSLFRVGTEAFF. DNA for the CDR3: TGTGCCAGCAGTTTGTTCAGGGTAGGAACTGAAGCTTTCTTT.

This clone was picked up a small number of times. This chain connects TRBV6-5 to TRBJ1-2; possibly TRBD1 for D (6 bases). V gave up 9 bases and J gave up 5 bases, with 19 bases separating them. This CDR3 spans 14 amino acids. CDR1 and CDR2 (germline): MNHEY, SVGAGI. The CDR3, as DNA: TGTGCCAGTACCCTGCAGTACAGGGAATATGGCTACACCTTC. The encoded protein is CASTLQYREYGYTF.

The V call is TRBV3-1 (or the pseudogene TRBV3-2), the J call TRBJ2-3, with D possibly TRBD1 on 6 matching bases. Germline V CDR1 and CDR2: LGHDT, YNNKEL (reference sequence). CDR3 size: 13 residues. V lost 5 bases, J lost 6 bases, and 12 bases lay in between. The CDR3 DNA is TGTGCCAGCAGCTGGACAGAGGTCGATACGCAGTATTTT. Protein: CASSWTEVDTQYF.